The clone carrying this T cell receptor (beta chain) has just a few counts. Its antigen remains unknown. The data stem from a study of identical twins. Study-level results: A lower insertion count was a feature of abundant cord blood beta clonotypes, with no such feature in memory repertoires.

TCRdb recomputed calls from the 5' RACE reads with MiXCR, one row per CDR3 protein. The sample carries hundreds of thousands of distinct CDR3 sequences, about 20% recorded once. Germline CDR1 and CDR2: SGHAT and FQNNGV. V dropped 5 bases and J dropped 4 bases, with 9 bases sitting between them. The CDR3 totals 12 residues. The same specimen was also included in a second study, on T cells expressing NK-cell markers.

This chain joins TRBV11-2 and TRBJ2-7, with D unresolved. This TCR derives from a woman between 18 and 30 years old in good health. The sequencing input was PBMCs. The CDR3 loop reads CASSEKTYEQYF. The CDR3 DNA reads TGTGCCAGCAGCGAAAAGACGTACGAGCAGTACTTC.